What follows is one T cell receptor beta chain and its context. Its antigen is not identified. In the same sample, other DNA sequences code for this CDR3. Following RNA extraction, reverse transcription yielded cDNA that acted as the sequencing template. Here immunoSEQ multiplex PCR was the method, and the copy in TCRdb shows in-frame clones only, minus some. The sample lists 100,000 to 150,000 clones; approximately 57% were seen once. These data come from a study of CD8+ T cells in alopecia areata. Overall study: Treated patients took oral tofacitinib at 5 to 10 mg twice daily. Study-level points and caveats: Tofacitinib significantly reduced both scalp clonality and expanded CD8+ clones among the top 100. Higher clonality than in normal scalp was seen in lesional scalp, especially alopecia totalis/universalis.

Treatment denoted: oral pan-JAK inhibitor, 5-10 mg twice daily. Germline V CDR1 and CDR2: SGDLS, YYNGEE. Trimming pared 0 bases from V and 1 base from J, leaving 3 bases between. This CDR3 spans 13 amino acids. This receptor was taken from a human donor with alopecia areata. The V gene is TRBV9, the J gene TRBJ2-3; D is unclear. Specimen: CD4+ T cells sorted from blood, collected at week 4, from a patient treated with tofacitinib. The CDR3 reads CASSVGGTDTQYF. CDR3 DNA sequence: TGTGCCAGCAGCGTAGGGGGCACAGATACGCAGTATTTT.